This T cell receptor (beta chain) was found in a study of blood T cell repertoires in COVID-19. At the level of the study: Samples representing acute and convalescent COVID-19 were sourced from the United States, Italy and Spain. PBMCs, B-cell-depleted T cells, or T cells provided the cDNA or gDNA that made up the material.

The V gene's germline CDR1 is SGHTA and CDR2 FQGTGA. With 4 bases removed from V and 2 bases from J, the gap between germline ends came to 17 bases. The CDR3 length is 17 residues. Here immunoSEQ multiplex PCR was the method, and the copy in TCRdb shows in-frame clones only, minus some. The sample contains approximately 52,000 clones, about 88% of which appear only once. This rearrangement joins TRBV7-3 to TRBJ2-2; maybe TRBD1 (6 bases). The sequencing input was peripheral blood. This clonotype originated in a man aged 55-75 years with acute or convalescent COVID-19. DNA for the CDR3: TGTGCCAGCAGCTCACGCCCCCCAGGGGTCAACACCGGGGAGCTGTTTTTT. Protein sequence: CASSSRPPGVNTGELFF.